The clone carrying this TCR beta chain occurred a few times. TCRdb used MiXCR to reprocess the RT-PCR reads, holding one entry per CDR3 protein. The data contain about a million distinct CDR3 sequences, approximately 19% of them singletons. This entry comes from a study of patients and donors after allogeneic stem cell transplantation. CDR3 length equals 16 residues. From germline, CDR1 is MNHEY and CDR2 SMNVEV (reference sequence). V lost 4 bases to trimming and J lost 0 bases; unmatched junction nucleotides: 6. The source of this sequence is a human donor who was either an allogeneic HSCT recipient or a stem cell or donor lymphocyte infusion donor (not recorded which). It is not recorded whose cells these are; they may come from a transplant donor. The sequenced sample consisted of blood, either unsorted or a sorted T cell fraction (not recorded which). V is TRBV27 and J is TRBJ2-3, with 8 bases identical to TRBD1. The CDR3 spells CASSWGQDISTDTQYF. The CDR3 DNA is TGTGCCAGCAGTTGGGGACAGGACATTAGCACAGATACGCAGTATTTT.